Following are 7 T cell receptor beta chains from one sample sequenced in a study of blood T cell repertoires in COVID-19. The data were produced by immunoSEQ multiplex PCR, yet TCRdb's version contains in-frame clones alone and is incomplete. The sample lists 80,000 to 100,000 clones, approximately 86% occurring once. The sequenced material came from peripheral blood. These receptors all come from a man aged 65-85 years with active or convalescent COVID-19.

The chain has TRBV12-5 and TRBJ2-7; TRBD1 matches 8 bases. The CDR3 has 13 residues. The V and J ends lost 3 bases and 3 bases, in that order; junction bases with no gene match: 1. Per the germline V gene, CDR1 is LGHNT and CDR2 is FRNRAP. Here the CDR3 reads CASGFTGGYEQYF. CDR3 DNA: TGTGCTAGTGGTTTCACAGGGGGCTACGAGCAGTACTTC. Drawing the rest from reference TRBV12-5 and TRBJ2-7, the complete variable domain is DARVTQTPRHKVTEMGQEVTMRCQPILGHNTVFWYRQTMMQGLELLAYFRNRAPLDDSGMPKDRFSAEMPDATLATLKIQPSEPRDSAVYFCASGFTGGYEQYFGPGTRLTVT.

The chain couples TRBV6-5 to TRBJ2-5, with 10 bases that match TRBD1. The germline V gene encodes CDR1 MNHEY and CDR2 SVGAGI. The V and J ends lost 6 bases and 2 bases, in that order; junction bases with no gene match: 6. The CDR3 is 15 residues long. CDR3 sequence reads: CASSRRTGGQETQYF. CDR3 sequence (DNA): TGTGCCAGCAGCCGTAGGACAGGGGGACAAGAGACCCAGTACTTC.

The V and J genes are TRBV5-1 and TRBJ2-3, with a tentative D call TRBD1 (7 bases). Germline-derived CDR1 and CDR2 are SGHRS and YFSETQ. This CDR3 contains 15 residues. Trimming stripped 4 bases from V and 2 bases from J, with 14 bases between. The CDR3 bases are TGCGCCAGCAGCCTACAGGGGAGGCCCACAGATACGCAGTATTTT. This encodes CASSLQGRPTDTQYF.

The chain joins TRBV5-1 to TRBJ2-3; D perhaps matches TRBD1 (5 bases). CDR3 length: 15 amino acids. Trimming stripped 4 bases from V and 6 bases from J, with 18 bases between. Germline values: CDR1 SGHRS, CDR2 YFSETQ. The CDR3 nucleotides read TGCGCCAGCAGCCTGGCAGGGCAGGACCGCGATACGCAGTATTTT. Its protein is CASSLAGQDRDTQYF.

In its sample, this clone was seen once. The CDR3 DNA sequence: TGCGCCAGCAGCTCAGGGACAAGCTCTGGAAACACCATATATTTT. Translation gives CASSSGTSSGNTIYF. V usage is TRBV5-1 and J usage is TRBJ1-3, with D perhaps matching TRBD1 (6 bases). CDR3 length: 15 amino acids. The germline CDR1 and CDR2 sequences are SGHRS and YFSETQ. V lost 3 bases and J 0 bases, leaving 10 bases between the germline ends.

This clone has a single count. This CDR3 is CASSYDGDQPQHF. The CDR3 DNA sequence: TGTGCCAGCAGCTATGACGGGGATCAGCCCCAGCATTTT. This sequence joins TRBV12-3 or TRBV12-4 and TRBJ1-5; D uncertain. The CDR3 has 13 amino acids. V was pared by 6 bases and J by 5 bases, with 11 bases between.

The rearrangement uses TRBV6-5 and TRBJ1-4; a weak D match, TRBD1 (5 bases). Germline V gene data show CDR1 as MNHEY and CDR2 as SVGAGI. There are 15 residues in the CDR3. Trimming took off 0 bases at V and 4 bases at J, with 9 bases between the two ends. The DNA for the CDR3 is TGTGCCAGCAGTTACTCAGCAAGGGGTAATGAAAAACTGTTTTTT. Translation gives CASSYSARGNEKLFF.